A single sample is the source of the 14 T cell receptor beta chains below, sequenced in a study of beta chain features in type 1 diabetes. Study-level results: Shorter TCRB CDR3s, moderately but significantly so, marked every one of the four CD4+ subsets in Type 1 diabetes patients.

For these TCRs, the target antigens are not known. cDNA synthesis used the whole RNA isolate, giving expressed TCRB sequences. TCRdb keeps only in-frame clones here, not all; method: immunoSEQ multiplex PCR. This table has 310,000 or so clones, over 7% appearing once. Sequencing input: central memory CD4+ T cells from blood. The receptors were gathered from a man aged 25-45 years with type 1 diabetes.

The chain carries TRBV7-2 and TRBJ1-1, with D uncertain. The CDR3 is made up of 14 amino acids. Between the trimmed V and J ends, which lost 5 bases and 2 bases, there was a span of 12 bases. Germline CDR1 and CDR2: SGHTA and FQGNSA. CDR3 bases: TGTGCCAGCAGCCCCCTAGGAGATAACACTGAAGCTTTCTTT. Protein: CASSPLGDNTEAFF. The variable domain in full, completed from reference TRBV7-2 and TRBJ1-1, reads GAGVSQSPSNKVTEKGKDVELRCDPISGHTALYWYRQSLGQGLEFLIYFQGNSAPDKSGLPSDRFSAERTGGSVSTLTIQRTQQEDSAVYLCASSPLGDNTEAFFGQGTRLTVV.

The genes are TRBV4-1 and TRBJ2-5, with 7 bases aligning to TRBD2. From germline, CDR1 is MGHRA and CDR2 YSYEKL. The CDR3 covers 17 residues. V lost 0 bases, J lost 2 bases, and 9 bases stayed unmatched. This chain's CDR3 is CASSQDQRLASQETQYF. In DNA, the CDR3 is TGCGCCAGCAGCCAAGATCAGAGACTAGCCTCACAAGAGACCCAGTACTTC.

In its sample, this clone was seen a few times. The chain uses TRBV6-6 and TRBJ2-7; TRBD2 matches at 7 bases. With 7 bases clipped from V and 4 bases from J, the junction kept 10 bases outside the gene matches. CDR1 is MNHNY and CDR2 is SVGAGI in the germline V gene (reference sequence). The CDR3 runs to 14 residues. CDR3 amino acids: CASTDGGSRYEQYF. The CDR3 bases are TGTGCCAGCACCGACGGGGGGAGCCGGTACGAGCAGTACTTC.

This clone was seen only a few times. The chain couples TRBV11-3 to TRBJ2-7; no clear D gene. Germline-derived CDR1 and CDR2 are SGHNT and YENEEA. Trimming left V 1 base short and J 3 bases short, with 10 bases between. This CDR3 spans 14 amino acids. Written as DNA, the CDR3 is TGTGCCAGCAGCTTAGGTTTTAGCAACTACGAGCAGTACTTC. Its translation: CASSLGFSNYEQYF.

The sample holds many counts of this clone. This chain connects TRBV19 to TRBJ2-1; D may be TRBD2 (5 bases). CDR1 and CDR2 from the germline V gene are LNHDA and SQIVND (reference sequence). Trimming took off 1 base at V and 0 bases at J, with 10 bases between the two ends. There are 16 residues in the CDR3. CDR3 sequence: CASSIVGRGSYNEQFF. CDR3 DNA: TGTGCCAGTAGTATAGTTGGACGGGGCTCCTACAATGAGCAGTTCTTC.

The chain links TRBV7-9 to TRBJ1-1; 7 bases map to TRBD1. Germline V lookup: CDR1 SEHNR, CDR2 FQNEAQ (reference sequence). The CDR3 contains 13 residues. V trimming: 5 bases; J trimming: 5 bases; junction bases outside the gene matches: 5. The CDR3 sequence: CASSAQQGTEAFF. The CDR3 DNA reads as TGTGCCAGCAGCGCACAACAGGGGACTGAAGCTTTCTTT.

This clone appeared a few times. CDR3 protein: CASSLERHYTF. The CDR3 region has the DNA TGTGCCAGCAGCTTGGAACGTCACTACACCTTC. The J gene is TRBJ1-2, the V gene TRBV5-6; the D is unclear. Trimming took 0 bases from V and 10 from J, leaving 7 bases between them. The CDR3 is 11 residues long. The germline V gene has CDR1 SGHDT and CDR2 YYEEEE.

J is TRBJ2-7 and V is TRBV28; 8 bases agree with TRBD1. Germline-derived CDR1 and CDR2 are MDHEN and SYDVKM. The CDR3 is made up of 16 amino acids. V lost 5 bases, J lost 7 bases, and 16 bases stayed unmatched. The CDR3 spells CASSLSTGGTALEQYF. The CDR3 DNA reads as TGTGCCAGCAGTCTCTCAACAGGGGGTACAGCGTTGGAGCAGTACTTC.

The chain is built from TRBV7-8 and TRBJ2-5; 11 nucleotides line up with TRBD2. Germline V gene sequence: CDR1 SGHVS, CDR2 FQNEAQ. The V gene end was trimmed by 1 base and the J gene end by 5 bases; junction bases not matched to a gene: 6. The CDR3 length is 16 residues. CDR3 DNA sequence: TGTGCCAGCAGCTTAGAGGCTAGCGGGGGGTCTGAGACCCAGTACTTC. It is translated as CASSLEASGGSETQYF. Supplemented by reference TRBV7-8 and TRBJ2-5, the full variable domain reads GAGVSQSPRYKVAKRGQDVALRCDPISGHVSLFWYQQALGQGPEFLTYFQNEAQLDKSGLPSDRFFAERPEGSVSTLKIQRTQQEDSAVYLCASSLEASGGSETQYFGPGTRLLVL.

This clone appeared many times. The V gene is TRBV21-1, the J gene TRBJ2-4; TRBD2, the D gene given by the table, was not confirmed from the DNA. TRBV21-1 is tagged as a pseudogene. The CDR3 totals 16 residues. The CDR3 DNA reads as TGTGCCAGCAGCAAGTTTGCATCCGGAGGCAAAAACATTCAGTACTTC. As protein: CASSKFASGGKNIQYF.

The rearrangement uses TRBV6-6 and TRBJ2-7; the match to TRBD1 covers 7 bases. V trimming: 0 bases; J trimming: 5 bases; junction bases outside the gene matches: 4. The CDR3 has 14 residues. The germline V gene encodes CDR1 MNHNY and CDR2 SVGAGI (reference sequence). The CDR3 protein is CASSYSLDRNEQYF. The CDR3 nucleotides are TGTGCCAGCAGTTACTCCCTGGACAGGAACGAGCAGTACTTC.

This clone has just a few counts. The chain carries TRBV7-2 and TRBJ1-4, with no clear D. The CDR3 covers 14 residues. CDR1 and CDR2 from the germline V gene are SGHTA and FQGNSA. V lost 4 bases and J 8 bases, leaving 14 bases between the germline ends. The CDR3 region has the DNA TGTGCCAGCAGCTCCCGGGGAGCTGAGGAAAAACTGTTTTTT. This translates into CASSSRGAEEKLFF.

A few counts support this clone. V usage is TRBV5-6 and J usage is TRBJ2-5; 8 nucleotides align to TRBD2. The CDR3 contains 13 residues. The V gene's germline CDR1 is SGHDT and CDR2 YYEEEE. Germline trimming cut 2 bases from V and 3 bases from J; bases unmatched to any gene: 0. CDR3 protein: CASSFGGEETQYF. The CDR3 DNA reads TGTGCCAGCAGCTTCGGGGGGGAAGAGACCCAGTACTTC. Variable domain in full (rest from reference TRBV5-6 and TRBJ2-5): DAGVTQSPTHLIKTRGQQVTLRCSPKSGHDTVSWYQQALGQGPQFIFQYYEEEERQRGNFPDRFSGHQFPNYSSELNVNALLLGDSALYLCASSFGGEETQYFGPGTRLLVL.

The CDR3 protein is CASSLLAGGYTF. The CDR3 DNA reads TGTGCCAGCAGCTTACTTGCGGGGGGCTACACCTTC. The V call is TRBV5-5, the J call TRBJ1-2; D is unclear. CDR1 is SGHKS and CDR2 is YYEKEE in the germline V gene (reference sequence). The ends were cut back, 2 bases at V and 8 bases at J, with 10 bases in the middle. This CDR3 contains 12 residues.